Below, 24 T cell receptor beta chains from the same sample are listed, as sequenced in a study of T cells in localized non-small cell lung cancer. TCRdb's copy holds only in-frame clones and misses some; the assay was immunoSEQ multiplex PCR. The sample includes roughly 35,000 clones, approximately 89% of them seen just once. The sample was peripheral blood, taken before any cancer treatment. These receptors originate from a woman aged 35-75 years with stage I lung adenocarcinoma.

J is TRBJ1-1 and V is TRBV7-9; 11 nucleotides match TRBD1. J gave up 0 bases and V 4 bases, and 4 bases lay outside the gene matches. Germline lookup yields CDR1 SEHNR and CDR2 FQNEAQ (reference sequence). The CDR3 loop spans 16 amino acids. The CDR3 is CASSYRTGGVNTEAFF. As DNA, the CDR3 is TGTGCCAGCAGCTACCGGACAGGGGGCGTGAACACTGAAGCTTTCTTT.

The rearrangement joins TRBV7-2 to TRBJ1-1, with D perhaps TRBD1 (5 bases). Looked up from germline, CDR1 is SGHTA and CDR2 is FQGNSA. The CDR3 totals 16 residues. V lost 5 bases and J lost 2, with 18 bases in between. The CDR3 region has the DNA TGTGCCAGCAGCCCCTACTCGTGGGGGGGTAACACTGAAGCTTTCTTT. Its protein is CASSPYSWGGNTEAFF.

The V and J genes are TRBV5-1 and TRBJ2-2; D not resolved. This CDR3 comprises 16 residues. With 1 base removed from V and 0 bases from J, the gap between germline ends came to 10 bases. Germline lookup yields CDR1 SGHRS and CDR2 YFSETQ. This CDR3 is CASSLSALANTGELFF. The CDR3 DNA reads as TGCGCCAGCAGCTTGTCCGCACTCGCGAACACCGGGGAGCTGTTTTTT. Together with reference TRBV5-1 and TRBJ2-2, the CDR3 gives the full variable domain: KAGVTQTPRYLIKTRGQQVTLSCSPISGHRSVSWYQQTPGQGLQFLFEYFSETQRNKGNFPGRFSGRQFSNSRSEMNVSTLELGDSALYLCASSLSALANTGELFFGEGSRLTVL.

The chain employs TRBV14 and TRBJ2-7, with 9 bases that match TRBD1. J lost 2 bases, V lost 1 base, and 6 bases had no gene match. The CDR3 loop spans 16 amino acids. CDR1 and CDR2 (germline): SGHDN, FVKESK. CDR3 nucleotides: TGTGCCAGCAGCCAAGCCCGGACAGGGGACACCTACGAGCAGTACTTC. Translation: CASSQARTGDTYEQYF.

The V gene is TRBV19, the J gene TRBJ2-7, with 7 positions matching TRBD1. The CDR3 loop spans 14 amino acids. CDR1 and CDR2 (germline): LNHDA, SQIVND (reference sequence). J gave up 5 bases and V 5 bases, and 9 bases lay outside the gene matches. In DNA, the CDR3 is TGTGCCAGTAGTCCCCAGACAGGGACCGACGAGCAGTACTTC. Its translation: CASSPQTGTDEQYF.

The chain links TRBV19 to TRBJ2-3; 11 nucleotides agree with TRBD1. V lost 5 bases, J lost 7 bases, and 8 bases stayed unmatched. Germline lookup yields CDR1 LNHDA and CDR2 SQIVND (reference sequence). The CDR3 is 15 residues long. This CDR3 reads CASSSGQGGANTQYF. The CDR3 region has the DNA TGTGCCAGTAGTTCGGGACAGGGGGGGGCAAATACGCAGTATTTT.

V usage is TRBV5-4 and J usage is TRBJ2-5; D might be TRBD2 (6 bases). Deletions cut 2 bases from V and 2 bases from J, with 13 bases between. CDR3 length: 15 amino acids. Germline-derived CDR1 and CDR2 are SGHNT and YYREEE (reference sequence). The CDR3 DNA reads TGTGCCAGCAGCTTATACATAGCGGCACAAGAGACCCAGTACTTC. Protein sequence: CASSLYIAAQETQYF.

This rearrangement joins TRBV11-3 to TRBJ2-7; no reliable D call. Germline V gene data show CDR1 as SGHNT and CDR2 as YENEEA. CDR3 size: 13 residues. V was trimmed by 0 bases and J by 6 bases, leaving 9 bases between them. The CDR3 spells CASSLENRAEQYF. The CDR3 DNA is TGTGCCAGCAGCTTAGAGAATAGGGCCGAGCAGTACTTC. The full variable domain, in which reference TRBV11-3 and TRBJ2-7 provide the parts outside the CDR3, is EAGVVQSPRYKIIEKKQPVAFWCNPISGHNTLYWYLQNLGQGPELLIRYENEEAVDDSQLPKDRFSAERLKGVDSTLKIQPAELGDSAVYLCASSLENRAEQYFGPGTRLTVT.

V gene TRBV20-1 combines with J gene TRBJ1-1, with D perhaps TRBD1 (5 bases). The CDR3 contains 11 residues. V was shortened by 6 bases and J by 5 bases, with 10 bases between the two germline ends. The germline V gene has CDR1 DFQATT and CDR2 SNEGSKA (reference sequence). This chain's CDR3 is CSAGRGTEAFF. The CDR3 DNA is TGCAGTGCCGGGCGGGGGACTGAAGCTTTCTTT.

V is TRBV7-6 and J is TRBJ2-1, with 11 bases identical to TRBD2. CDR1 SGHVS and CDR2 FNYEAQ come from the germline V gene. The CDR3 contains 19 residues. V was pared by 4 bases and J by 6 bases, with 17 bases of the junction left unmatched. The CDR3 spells CASSSRGTSGPPGGNEQFF. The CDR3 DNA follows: TGTGCCAGCAGCTCCCGAGGGACTAGCGGTCCTCCCGGGGGCAATGAGCAGTTCTTC.

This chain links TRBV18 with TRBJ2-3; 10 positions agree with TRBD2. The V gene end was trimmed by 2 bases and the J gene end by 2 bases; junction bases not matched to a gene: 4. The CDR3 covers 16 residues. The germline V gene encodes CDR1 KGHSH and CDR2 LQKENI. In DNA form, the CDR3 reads TGTGCCAGCTCACCAACTAGCGGGACATCCACAGATACGCAGTATTTT. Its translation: CASSPTSGTSTDTQYF.

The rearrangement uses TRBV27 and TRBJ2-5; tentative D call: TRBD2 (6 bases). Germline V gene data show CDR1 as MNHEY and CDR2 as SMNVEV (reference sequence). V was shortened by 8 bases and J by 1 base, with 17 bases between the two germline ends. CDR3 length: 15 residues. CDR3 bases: TGTGCCAGCTCGACGGACTGGCGGGGCCAAGAGACCCAGTACTTC. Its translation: CASSTDWRGQETQYF.

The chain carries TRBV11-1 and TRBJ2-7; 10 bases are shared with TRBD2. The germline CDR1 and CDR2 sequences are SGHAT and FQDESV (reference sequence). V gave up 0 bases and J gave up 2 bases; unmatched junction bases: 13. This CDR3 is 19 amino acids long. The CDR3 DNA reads TGTGCCAGCAGCTTAGCGCTTCCCCCTAGCGGGAGATCCCCCTACGAGCAGTACTTC. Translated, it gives CASSLALPPSGRSPYEQYF.

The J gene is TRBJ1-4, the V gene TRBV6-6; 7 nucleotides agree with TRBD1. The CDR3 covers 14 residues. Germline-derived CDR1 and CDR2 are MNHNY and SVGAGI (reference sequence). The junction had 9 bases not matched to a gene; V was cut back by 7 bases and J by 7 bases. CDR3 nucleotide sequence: TGTGCCAGCAAGGCAGGGGGACGGAGTGAAAAACTGTTTTTT. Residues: CASKAGGRSEKLFF.

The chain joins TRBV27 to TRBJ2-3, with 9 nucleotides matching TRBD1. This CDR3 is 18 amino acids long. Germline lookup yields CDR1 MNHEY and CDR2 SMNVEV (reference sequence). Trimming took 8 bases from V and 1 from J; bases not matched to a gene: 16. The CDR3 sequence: CASALDRGRYRGTDTQYF. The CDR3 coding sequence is TGTGCCAGCGCTCTGGACAGGGGCCGATATAGGGGCACAGATACGCAGTATTTT.

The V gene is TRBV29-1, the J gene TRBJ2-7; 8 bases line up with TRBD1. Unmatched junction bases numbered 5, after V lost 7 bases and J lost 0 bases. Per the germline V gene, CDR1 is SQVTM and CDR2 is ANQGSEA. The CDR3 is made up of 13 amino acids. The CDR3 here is CSAQGANSYEQYF. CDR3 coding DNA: TGCAGCGCCCAGGGGGCGAACTCCTACGAGCAGTACTTC.

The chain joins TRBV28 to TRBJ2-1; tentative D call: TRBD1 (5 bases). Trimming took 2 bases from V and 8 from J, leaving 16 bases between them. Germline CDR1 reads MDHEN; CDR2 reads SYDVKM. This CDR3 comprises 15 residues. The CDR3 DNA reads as TGTGCCAGCAGTTTAGAGGCCCTCGTAGGGGATGAGCAGTTCTTC. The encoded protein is CASSLEALVGDEQFF.

The CDR3 DNA follows: TGTGCCATCAGTGGGGGACAGGGGGCACCCCCCGGGTCCGGGGAGCTGTTTTTT. Its protein product is CAISGGQGAPPGSGELFF. This chain links TRBV10-3 with TRBJ2-2; TRBD1 aligns across 12 bases. Trimming took 4 bases from V and 6 from J; bases not matched to a gene: 12. Germline CDR1 ENHRY, CDR2 SYGVKD. This CDR3 is built from 18 residues.

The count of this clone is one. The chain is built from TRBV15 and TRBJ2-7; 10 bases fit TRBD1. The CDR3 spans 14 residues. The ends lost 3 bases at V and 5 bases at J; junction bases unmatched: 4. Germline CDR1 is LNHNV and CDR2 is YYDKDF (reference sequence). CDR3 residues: CATSRGTGDHEQYF. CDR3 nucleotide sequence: TGTGCCACCAGCAGGGGGACAGGGGACCACGAGCAGTACTTC.

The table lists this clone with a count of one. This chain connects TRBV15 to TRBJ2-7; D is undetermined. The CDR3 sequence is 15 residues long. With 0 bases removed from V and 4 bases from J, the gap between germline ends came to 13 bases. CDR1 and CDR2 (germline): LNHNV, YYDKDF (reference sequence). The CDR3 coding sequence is TGTGCCACCAGCAGAGATCTGGGTAGTAGGTACGAGCAGTACTTC. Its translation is CATSRDLGSRYEQYF. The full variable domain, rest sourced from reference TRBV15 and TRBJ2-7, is DAMVIQNPRYQVTQFGKPVTLSCSQTLNHNVMYWYQQKSSQAPKLLFHYYDKDFNNEADTPDNFQSRRPNTSFCFLDIRSPGLGDTAMYLCATSRDLGSRYEQYFGPGTRLTVT.

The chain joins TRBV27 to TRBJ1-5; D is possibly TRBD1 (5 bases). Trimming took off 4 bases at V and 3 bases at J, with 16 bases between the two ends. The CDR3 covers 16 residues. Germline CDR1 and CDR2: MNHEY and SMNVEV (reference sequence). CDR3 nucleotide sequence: TGTGCCAGCAGTTCTCGTCCAGGGTTTTACAATCAGCCCCAGCATTTT. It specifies CASSSRPGFYNQPQHF.

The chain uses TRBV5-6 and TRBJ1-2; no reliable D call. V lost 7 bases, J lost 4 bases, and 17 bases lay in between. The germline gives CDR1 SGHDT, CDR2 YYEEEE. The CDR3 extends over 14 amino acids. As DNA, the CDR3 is TGTGCCAGCCATTCTGCCAGCAGCATCTATGGCTACACCTTC. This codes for CASHSASSIYGYTF.

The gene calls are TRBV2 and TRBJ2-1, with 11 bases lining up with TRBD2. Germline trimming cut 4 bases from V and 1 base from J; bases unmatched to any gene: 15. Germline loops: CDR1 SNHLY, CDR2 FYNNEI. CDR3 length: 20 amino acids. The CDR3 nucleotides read TGTGCCAGCAGTGGACCCCAGACTAGCGGGATTATGGGGTCCTACAATGAGCAGTTCTTC. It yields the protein CASSGPQTSGIMGSYNEQFF.

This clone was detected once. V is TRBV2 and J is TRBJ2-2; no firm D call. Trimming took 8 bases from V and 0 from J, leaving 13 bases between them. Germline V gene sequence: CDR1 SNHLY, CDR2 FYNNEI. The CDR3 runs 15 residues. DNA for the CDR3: TGTGCCAGCTCCCTTTTGGGATCGAACACCGGGGAGCTGTTTTTT. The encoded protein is CASSLLGSNTGELFF.